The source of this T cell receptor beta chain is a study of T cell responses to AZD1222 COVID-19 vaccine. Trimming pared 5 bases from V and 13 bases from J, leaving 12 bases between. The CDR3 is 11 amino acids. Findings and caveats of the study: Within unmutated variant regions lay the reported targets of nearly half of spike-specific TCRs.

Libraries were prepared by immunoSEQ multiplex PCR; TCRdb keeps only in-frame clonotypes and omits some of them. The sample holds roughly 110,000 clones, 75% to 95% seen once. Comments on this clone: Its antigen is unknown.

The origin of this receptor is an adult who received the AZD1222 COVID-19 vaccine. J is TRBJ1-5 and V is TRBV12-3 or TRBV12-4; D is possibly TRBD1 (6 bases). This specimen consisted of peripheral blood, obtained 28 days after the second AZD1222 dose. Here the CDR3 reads CASSITGRQHF. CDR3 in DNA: TGTGCCAGCAGTATTACAGGGAGGCAGCATTTT.